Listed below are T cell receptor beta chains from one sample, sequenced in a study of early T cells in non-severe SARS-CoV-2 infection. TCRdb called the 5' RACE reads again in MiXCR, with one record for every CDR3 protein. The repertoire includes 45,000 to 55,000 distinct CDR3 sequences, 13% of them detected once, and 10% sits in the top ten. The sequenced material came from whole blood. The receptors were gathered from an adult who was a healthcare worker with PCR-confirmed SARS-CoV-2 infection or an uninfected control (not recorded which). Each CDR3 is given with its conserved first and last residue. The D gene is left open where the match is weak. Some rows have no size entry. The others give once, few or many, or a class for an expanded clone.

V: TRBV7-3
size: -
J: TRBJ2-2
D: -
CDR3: CASSSGLRAGELFF
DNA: TGTGCCAGCAGCTCCGGCTTGAGGGCCGGGGAGCTGTTTTTT

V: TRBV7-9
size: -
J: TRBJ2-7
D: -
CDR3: CASSLADGYEQYF
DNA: TGTGCCAGCAGCTTAGCCGACGGCTACGAGCAGTACTTC

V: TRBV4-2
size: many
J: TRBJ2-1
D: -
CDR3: CASSQELDKQFF
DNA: TGTGCCAGCAGCCAAGAATTAGATAAGCAGTTCTTC

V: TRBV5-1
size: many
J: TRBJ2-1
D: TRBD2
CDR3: CASSLEASGSVYEQFF
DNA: TGCGCCAGCAGCTTGGAGGCTAGCGGGAGTGTATATGAGCAGTTCTTC

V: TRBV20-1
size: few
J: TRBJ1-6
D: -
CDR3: CSALRELGSYNSPLHF
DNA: TGCAGTGCTCTAAGGGAACTGGGCTCCTATAATTCACCCCTCCACTTT

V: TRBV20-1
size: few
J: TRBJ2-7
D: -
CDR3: CSARDSQGLYEQYF
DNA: TGCAGTGCTAGAGATTCGCAGGGCCTATACGAGCAGTACTTC

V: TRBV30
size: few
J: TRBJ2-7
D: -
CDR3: CAWSVRQGNYEQYF
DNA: TGTGCCTGGAGTGTACGGCAGGGGAACTACGAGCAGTACTTC

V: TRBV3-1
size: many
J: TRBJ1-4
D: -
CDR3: CASSQEWAMANEKLFF
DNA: TGTGCCAGCAGCCAAGAATGGGCGATGGCTAATGAAAAACTGTTTTTT

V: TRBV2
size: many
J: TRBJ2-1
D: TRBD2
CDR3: CASTRTSGGGNEQFF
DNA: TGTGCCAGCACTCGGACTAGCGGGGGAGGCAATGAGCAGTTCTTC

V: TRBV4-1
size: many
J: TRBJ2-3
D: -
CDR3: CASSQDRLTHKMGGAGDTQYF
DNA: TGCGCCAGCAGCCAAGATAGATTGACTCATAAGATGGGGGGCGCAGGGGATACGCAGTATTTT

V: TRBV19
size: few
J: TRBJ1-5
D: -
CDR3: CASSIRVGQPQHF
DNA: TGTGCCAGTAGTATCAGGGTGGGTCAGCCCCAGCATTTT

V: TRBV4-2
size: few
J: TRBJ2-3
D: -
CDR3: CASSQVGGGGPSFTQYF
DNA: TGTGCCAGCAGCCAAGTAGGTGGCGGGGGCCCCTCCTTTACGCAGTATTTT

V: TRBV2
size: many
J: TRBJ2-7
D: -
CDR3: CASSGTETAYEQYF
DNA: TGTGCCAGCAGTGGGACAGAGACAGCCTACGAGCAGTACTTC

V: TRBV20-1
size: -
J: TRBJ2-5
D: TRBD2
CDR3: CSALAGGPKETQYF
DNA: TGCAGTGCTCTAGCGGGAGGGCCTAAGGAGACCCAGTACTTC

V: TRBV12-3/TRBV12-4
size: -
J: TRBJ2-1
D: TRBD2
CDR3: CASSRLARASYNEQFF
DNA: TGTGCCAGCAGTCGACTAGCGAGGGCCTCCTACAATGAGCAGTTCTTC

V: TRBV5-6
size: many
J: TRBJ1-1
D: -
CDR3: CASSSLTVFLMNTEAFF
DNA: TGTGCCAGCAGCTCGCTAACAGTTTTTCTTATGAACACTGAAGCTTTCTTT

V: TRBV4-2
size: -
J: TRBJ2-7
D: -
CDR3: CASSQLLRASYEQYF
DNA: TGTGCCAGCAGCCAACTTCTAAGGGCCTCCTACGAGCAGTACTTC

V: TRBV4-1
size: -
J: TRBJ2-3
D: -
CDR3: CASSQRRTQYF
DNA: TGCGCCAGCAGCCAACGGAGGACGCAGTATTTT

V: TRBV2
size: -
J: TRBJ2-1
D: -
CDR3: CASKAPSYNEQFF
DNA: TGTGCCAGCAAGGCCCCCTCCTACAATGAGCAGTTCTTC

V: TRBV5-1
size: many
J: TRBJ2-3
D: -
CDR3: CASSPRREADTQYF
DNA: TGCGCCAGCAGCCCACGCAGGGAAGCAGATACGCAGTATTTT

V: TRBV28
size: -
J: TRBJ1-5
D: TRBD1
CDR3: CASRTGGYQPQHF
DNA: TGTGCCAGCAGGACAGGGGGCTATCAGCCCCAGCATTTT

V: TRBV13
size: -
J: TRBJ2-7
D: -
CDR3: CASSLGYRVGEQYF
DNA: TGTGCCAGCAGCTTAGGCTACAGGGTTGGCGAGCAGTACTTC

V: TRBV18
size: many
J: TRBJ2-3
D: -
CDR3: CASSPNRETDTQYF
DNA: TGTGCCAGCTCACCTAACAGGGAAACAGATACGCAGTATTTT

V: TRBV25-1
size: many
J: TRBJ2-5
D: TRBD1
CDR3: CASSQGTGDLDQYF
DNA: TGTGCCAGCAGTCAGGGGACAGGGGATTTGGACCAGTACTTC

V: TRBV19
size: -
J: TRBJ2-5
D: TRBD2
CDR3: CASTSGGTSRETQYF
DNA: TGTGCCAGTACCTCGGGGGGGACTAGCCGAGAGACCCAGTACTTC

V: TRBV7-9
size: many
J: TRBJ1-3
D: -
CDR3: CASSPPPRFGNTIYF
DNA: TGTGCCAGCAGCCCCCCCCCGCGTTTCGGAAACACCATATATTTT

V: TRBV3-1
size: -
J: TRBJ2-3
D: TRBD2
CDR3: CASSPSSGSTDTQYF
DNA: TGTGCCAGCAGCCCTTCTAGCGGCAGCACAGATACGCAGTATTTT

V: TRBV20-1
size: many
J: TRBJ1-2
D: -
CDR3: CSAREAGGYTF
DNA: TGCAGTGCTAGAGAAGCGGGGGGCTACACCTTC

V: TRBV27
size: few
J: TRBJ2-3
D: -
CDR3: CASRRGDTQYF
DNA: TGTGCCAGCAGGCGTGGAGATACGCAGTATTTT

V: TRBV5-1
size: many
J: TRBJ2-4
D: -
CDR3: CASSLSPGAKNIQYF
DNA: TGCGCCAGCAGCTTGTCTCCCGGAGCCAAAAACATTCAGTACTTC

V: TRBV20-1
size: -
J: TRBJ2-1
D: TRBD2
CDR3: CSAKGLAGVRSYNEQFF
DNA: TGCAGTGCTAAAGGGCTAGCGGGGGTCCGCTCCTACAATGAGCAGTTCTTC

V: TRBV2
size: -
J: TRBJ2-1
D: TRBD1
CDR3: CASSEVPGQDANEQFF
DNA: TGTGCCAGCAGTGAAGTACCGGGACAGGACGCCAATGAGCAGTTCTTC

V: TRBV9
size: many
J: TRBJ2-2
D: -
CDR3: CASSDPGSNTGELFF
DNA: TGTGCCAGCAGCGATCCCGGGTCGAACACCGGGGAGCTGTTTTTT

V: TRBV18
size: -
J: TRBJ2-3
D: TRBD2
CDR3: CASSQTSGGNTDTQYF
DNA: TGTGCCAGCTCACAGACTAGCGGGGGAAACACAGATACGCAGTATTTT

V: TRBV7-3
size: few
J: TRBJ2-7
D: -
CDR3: CASSLTSGVHEQYF
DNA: TGTGCCAGCAGCTTAACGAGTGGGGTCCACGAGCAGTACTTC

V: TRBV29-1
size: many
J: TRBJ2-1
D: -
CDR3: CSVEAQAMNEQFF
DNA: TGCAGCGTTGAGGCACAAGCGATGAATGAGCAGTTCTTC

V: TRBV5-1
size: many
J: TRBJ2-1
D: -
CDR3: CASSLEGQREQFF
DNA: TGCGCCAGCAGCTTGGAGGGGCAGCGTGAGCAGTTCTTC

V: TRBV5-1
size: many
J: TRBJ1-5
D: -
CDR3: CASSRDPMGNQPQHF
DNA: TGCGCCAGCAGCCGGGACCCCATGGGCAATCAGCCCCAGCATTTT

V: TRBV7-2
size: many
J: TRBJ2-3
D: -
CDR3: CASRGDVDTQYF
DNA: TGTGCCAGCAGAGGGGACGTGGATACGCAGTATTTT

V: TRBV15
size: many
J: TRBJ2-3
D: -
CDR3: CATSRVGQNTDTQYF
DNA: TGTGCCACCAGCAGAGTTGGGCAGAACACAGATACGCAGTATTTT

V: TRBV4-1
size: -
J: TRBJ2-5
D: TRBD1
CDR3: CASSRISGTGGETQYF
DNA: TGCGCCAGCAGCCGCATATCCGGGACAGGCGGGGAGACCCAGTACTTC

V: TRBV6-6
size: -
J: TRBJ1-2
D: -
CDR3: CASSLEGSYTF
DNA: TGTGCCAGCAGTTTGGAGGGCAGCTACACCTTC

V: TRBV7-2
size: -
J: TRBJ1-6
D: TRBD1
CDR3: CASSLATGKDSPLHF
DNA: TGTGCCAGCAGCTTAGCGACAGGGAAGGATTCACCCCTCCACTTT

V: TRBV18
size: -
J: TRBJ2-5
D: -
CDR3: CASSPQRGETQYF
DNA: TGTGCCAGCTCACCACAAAGGGGTGAGACCCAGTACTTC

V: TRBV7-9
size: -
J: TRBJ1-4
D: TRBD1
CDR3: CASSVGQPNEKLFF
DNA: TGTGCCAGCAGCGTGGGACAGCCTAATGAAAAACTGTTTTTT

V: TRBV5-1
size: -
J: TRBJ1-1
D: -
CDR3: CASSLSSANTEAFF
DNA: TGCGCCAGCAGCTTGTCCTCCGCGAACACTGAAGCTTTCTTT

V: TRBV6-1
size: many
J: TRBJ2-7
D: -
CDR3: CATGYEQYF
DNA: TGTGCCACGGGGTACGAGCAGTACTTC

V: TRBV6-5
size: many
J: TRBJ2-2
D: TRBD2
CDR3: CASRLGPGLAGATGELFF
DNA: TGTGCCAGCAGACTCGGTCCGGGACTAGCGGGAGCTACCGGGGAGCTGTTTTTT

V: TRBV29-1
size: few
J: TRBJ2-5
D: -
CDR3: CSAAGTPYQETQYF
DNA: TGCAGCGCTGCCGGGACACCGTACCAAGAGACCCAGTACTTC

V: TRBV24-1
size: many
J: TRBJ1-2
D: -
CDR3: CATSSRVEYGYTF
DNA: TGTGCCACCAGTTCCAGAGTTGAGTATGGCTACACCTTC

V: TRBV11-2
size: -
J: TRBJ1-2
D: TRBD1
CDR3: CASSLARQGNGYTF
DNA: TGTGCCAGCAGCTTAGCCCGACAGGGGAATGGCTACACCTTC

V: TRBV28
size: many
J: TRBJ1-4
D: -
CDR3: CASSWGPRRNEKLFF
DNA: TGTGCCAGCAGCTGGGGGCCCCGACGAAATGAAAAACTGTTTTTT